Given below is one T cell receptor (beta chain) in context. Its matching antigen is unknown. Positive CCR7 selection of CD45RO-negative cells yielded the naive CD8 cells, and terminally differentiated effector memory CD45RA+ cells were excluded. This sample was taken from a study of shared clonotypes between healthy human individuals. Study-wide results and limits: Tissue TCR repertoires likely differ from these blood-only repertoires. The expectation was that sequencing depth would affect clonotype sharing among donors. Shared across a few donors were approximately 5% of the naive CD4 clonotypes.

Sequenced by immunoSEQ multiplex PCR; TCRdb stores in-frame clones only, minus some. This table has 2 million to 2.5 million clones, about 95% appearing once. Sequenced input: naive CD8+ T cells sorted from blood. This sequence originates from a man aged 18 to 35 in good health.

The CDR3 coding sequence is TGTGCCAGCAGCTTAAATGGGAACACTGAAGCTTTCTTT. This gives the protein CASSLNGNTEAFF. The rearrangement joins TRBV7-9 to TRBJ1-1; D is undetermined. Germline assignment: CDR1 SEHNR and CDR2 FQNEAQ (reference sequence). V was cut by 2 bases and J by 1 base, with 5 bases left in between. There are 13 residues in the CDR3.